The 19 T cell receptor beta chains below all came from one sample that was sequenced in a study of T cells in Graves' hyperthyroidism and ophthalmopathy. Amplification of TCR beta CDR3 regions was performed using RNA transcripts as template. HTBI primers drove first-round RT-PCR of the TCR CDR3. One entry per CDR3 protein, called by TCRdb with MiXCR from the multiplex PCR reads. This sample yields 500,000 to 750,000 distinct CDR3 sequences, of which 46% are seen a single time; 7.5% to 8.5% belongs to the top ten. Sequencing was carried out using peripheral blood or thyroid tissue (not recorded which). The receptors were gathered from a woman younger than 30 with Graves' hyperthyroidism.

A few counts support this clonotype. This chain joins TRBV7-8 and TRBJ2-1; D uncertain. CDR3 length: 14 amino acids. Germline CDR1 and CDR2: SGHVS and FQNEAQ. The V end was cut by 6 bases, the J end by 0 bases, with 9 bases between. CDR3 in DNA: TGTGCCAGCAGGGGGATGAGCTCCTACAATGAGCAGTTCTTC. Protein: CASRGMSSYNEQFF.

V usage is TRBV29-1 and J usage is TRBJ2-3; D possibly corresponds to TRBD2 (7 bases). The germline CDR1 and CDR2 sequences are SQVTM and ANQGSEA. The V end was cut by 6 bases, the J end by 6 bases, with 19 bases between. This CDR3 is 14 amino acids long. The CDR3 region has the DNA TGCAGCGTGGGACACAGCGGGACCATGGATACGCAGTATTTT. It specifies CSVGHSGTMDTQYF.

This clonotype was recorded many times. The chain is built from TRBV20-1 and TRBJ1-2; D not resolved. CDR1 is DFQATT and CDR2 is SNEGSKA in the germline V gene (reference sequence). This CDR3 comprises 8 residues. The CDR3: CRVYGYTF. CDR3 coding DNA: TGCAGGGTCTATGGCTACACCTTC.

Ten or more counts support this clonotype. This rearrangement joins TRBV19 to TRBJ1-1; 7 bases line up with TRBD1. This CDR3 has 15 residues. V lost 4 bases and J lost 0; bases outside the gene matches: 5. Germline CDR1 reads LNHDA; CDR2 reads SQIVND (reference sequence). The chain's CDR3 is CASSTGQRLNTEAFF. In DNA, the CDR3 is TGTGCCAGTAGTACGGGACAGCGACTGAACACTGAAGCTTTCTTT.

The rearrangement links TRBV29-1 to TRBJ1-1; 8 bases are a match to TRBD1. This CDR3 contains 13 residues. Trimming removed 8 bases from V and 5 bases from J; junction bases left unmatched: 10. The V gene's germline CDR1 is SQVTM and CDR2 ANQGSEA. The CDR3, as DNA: TGCAGCAGTTACCAGGGGGCGAGAACTGAAGCTTTCTTT. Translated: CSSYQGARTEAFF.

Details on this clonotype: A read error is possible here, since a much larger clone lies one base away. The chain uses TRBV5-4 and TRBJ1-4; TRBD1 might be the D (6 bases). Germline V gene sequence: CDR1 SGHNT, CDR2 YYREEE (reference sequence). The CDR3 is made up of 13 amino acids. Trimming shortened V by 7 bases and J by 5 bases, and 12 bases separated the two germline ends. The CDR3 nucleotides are TGTGCCAGCGGCTCCCAGGGGAATGAAAAACTGTTTTTT. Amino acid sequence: CASGSQGNEKLFF.

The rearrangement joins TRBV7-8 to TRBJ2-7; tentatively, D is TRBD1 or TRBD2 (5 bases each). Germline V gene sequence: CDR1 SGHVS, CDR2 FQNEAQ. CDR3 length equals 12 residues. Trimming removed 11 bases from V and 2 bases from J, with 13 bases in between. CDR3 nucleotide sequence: TGTGCCCCATTAGGGGAGACCTACGAGCAGTACTTC. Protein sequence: CAPLGETYEQYF.

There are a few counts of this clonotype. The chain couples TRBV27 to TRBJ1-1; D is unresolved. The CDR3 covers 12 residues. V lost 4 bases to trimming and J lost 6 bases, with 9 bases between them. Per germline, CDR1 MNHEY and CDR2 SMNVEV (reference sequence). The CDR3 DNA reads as TGTGCCAGCAGTTCCTACCCCCCTGAAGCTTTCTTT. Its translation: CASSSYPPEAFF.

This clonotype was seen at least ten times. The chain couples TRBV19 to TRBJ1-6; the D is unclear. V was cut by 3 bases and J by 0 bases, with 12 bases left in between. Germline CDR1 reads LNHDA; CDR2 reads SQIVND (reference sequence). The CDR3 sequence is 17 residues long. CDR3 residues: CASSIRAPSSYNSPLHF. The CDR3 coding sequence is TGTGCCAGTAGTATCCGGGCTCCGAGCTCCTATAATTCACCCCTCCACTTT.

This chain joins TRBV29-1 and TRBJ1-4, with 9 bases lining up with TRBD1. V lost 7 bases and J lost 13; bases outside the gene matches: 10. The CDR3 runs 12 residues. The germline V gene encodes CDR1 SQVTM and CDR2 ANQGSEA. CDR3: CSARQGGQTLFF. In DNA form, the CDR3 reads TGCAGCGCTAGACAGGGGGGGCAGACACTGTTTTTT. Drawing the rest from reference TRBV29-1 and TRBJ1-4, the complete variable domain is SAVISQKPSRDICQRGTSLTIQCQVDSQVTMMFWYRQQPGQSLTLIATANQGSEATYESGFVIDKFPISRPNLTFSTLTVSNMSPEDSSIYLCSARQGGQTLFFGSGTQLSVL.

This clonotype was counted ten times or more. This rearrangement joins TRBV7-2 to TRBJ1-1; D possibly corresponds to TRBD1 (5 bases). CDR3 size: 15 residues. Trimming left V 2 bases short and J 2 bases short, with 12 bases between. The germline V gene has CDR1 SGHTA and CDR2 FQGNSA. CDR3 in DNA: TGTGCCAGCAGCTTACGCGCAGGGAGAAACACTGAAGCTTTCTTT. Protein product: CASSLRAGRNTEAFF.

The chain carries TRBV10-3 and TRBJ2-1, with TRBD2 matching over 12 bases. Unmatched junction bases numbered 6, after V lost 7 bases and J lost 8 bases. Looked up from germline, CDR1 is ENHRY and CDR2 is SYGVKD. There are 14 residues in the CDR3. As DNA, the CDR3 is TGTGCCATCAAGACTAGCGGGAGAGGGCATGAGCAGTTCTTC. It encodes CAIKTSGRGHEQFF.

The chain's CDR3 is CSAGTPPMNTEAFF. The CDR3 DNA reads TGCAGCGCAGGGACCCCCCCCATGAACACTGAAGCTTTCTTT. The chain links TRBV29-1 to TRBJ1-1, with a weak D call TRBD1 (5 bases). This CDR3 spans 14 amino acids. Per germline, CDR1 SQVTM and CDR2 ANQGSEA. V lost 7 bases to trimming and J lost 0 bases, with 15 bases between them.

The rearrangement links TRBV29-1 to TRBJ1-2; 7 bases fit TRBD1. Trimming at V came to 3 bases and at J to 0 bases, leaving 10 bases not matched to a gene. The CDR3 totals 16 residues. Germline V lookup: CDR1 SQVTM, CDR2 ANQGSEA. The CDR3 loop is CSVEDRNTEANYGYTF. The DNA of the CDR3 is TGCAGCGTTGAGGACAGGAACACTGAAGCTAACTATGGCTACACCTTC.

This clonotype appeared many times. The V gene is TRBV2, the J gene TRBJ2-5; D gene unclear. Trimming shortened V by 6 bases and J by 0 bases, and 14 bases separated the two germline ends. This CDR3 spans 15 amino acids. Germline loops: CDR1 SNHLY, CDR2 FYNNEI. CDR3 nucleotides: TGTGCCAGCAGCCTGAGGAGCGTGGACCAAGAGACCCAGTACTTC. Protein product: CASSLRSVDQETQYF. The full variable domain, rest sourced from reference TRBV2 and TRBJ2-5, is EPEVTQTPSHQVTQMGQEVILRCVPISNHLYFYWYRQILGQKVEFLVSFYNNEISEKSEIFDDQFSVERPDGSNFTLKIRSTKLEDSAMYFCASSLRSVDQETQYFGPGTRLLVL.

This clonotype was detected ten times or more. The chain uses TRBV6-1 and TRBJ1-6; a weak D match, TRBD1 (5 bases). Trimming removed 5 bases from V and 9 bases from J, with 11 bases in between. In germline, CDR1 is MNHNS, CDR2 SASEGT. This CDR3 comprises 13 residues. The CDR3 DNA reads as TGTGCCAGCAGTTCAGGGATTCGTTCACCCCTCCACTTT. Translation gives CASSSGIRSPLHF.

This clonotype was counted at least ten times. The CDR3 bases are TGCAGTGCTAGTAACAGGCTACCCTACGAGCAGTACTTC. This codes for CSASNRLPYEQYF. J is TRBJ2-7 and V is TRBV20-1, with TRBD1 as a possible D gene (5 bases). Germline V gene lookup returns CDR1 DFQATT and CDR2 SNEGSKA (reference sequence). The CDR3 totals 13 residues. Trimming stripped 3 bases from V and 2 bases from J, with 11 bases between.

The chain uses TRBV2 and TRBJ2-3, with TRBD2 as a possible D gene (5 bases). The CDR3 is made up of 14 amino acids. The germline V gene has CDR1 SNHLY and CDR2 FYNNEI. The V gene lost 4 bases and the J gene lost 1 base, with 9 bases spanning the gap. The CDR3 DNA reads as TGTGCCAGCAGTGGCTCGCGGGGCACAGATACGCAGTATTTT. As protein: CASSGSRGTDTQYF.

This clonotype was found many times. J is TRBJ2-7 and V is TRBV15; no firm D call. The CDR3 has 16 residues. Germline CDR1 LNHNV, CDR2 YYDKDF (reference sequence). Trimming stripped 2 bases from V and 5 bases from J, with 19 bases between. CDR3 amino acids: CATSRTRSSVIDEQYF. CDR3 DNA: TGTGCCACCAGCAGAACCCGCTCCTCAGTGATCGACGAGCAGTACTTC.